This TCR beta chain came from a study of regulatory T cells in long-lasting Graves disease. This clonotype was seen a handful of times. Germline V CDR1 and CDR2: LNHDA, SQIVND (reference sequence). Trimming stripped 5 bases from V and 0 bases from J, with 14 bases between. This CDR3 has 15 residues. Arm-PCR of CDR3 regions with iRepertoire HTBI primers generated TCR beta libraries. Using its own MiXCR run on the multiplex PCR reads, TCRdb lists one record per CDR3 protein. The profile covers around 340,000 distinct CDR3 sequences, with around 20% appearing a single time and less than 35% taken by the ten largest. The time point: persistent/refractory GD, antithyroid drugs over 5 years with positive TRAb. After RNA was extracted from PBMCs, the TCR library was made from it.

The sequence was obtained from a female donor with Graves disease. The rearrangement joins TRBV19 to TRBJ2-7; a weak D match, TRBD1 (6 bases). The sequences come from peripheral blood mononuclear cells (PBMCs), collected when the disease was refractory, from a patient treated with antithyroid drugs. The CDR3 loop is CASSAPDSFSYEQYF. The CDR3 nucleotides are TGTGCCAGTAGTGCCCCGGACAGCTTCTCCTACGAGCAGTACTTC. Full variable domain (missing parts from reference TRBV19 and TRBJ2-7): DGGITQSPKYLFRKEGQNVTLSCEQNLNHDAMYWYRQDPGQGLRLIYYSQIVNDFQKGDIAEGYSVSREKKESFPLTVTSAQKNPTAFYLCASSAPDSFSYEQYFGPGTRLTVT.